This T cell receptor beta chain came from a study of blood T cell repertoires in COVID-19. The overall study: Sites across the United States, Italy and Spain contributed samples from acute and convalescent COVID-19.

Germline values: CDR1 SGHKS, CDR2 YYEKEE (reference sequence). Germline trimming cut 9 bases from V and 2 bases from J; bases unmatched to any gene: 9. The CDR3 runs 14 residues. Profiling relied on immunoSEQ multiplex PCR, and the TCRdb table lists in-frame clones only, not all of them. The table lists roughly 86,000 clones, around 82% of them singletons. Sample: peripheral blood. This sequence was found in a human donor in a cohort sampled during active COVID-19. The chain recombines TRBV5-5 with TRBJ2-7, with 9 bases that match TRBD1. This CDR3 is CATKGGTGPYEQYF. For the CDR3, the DNA is TGTGCCACCAAGGGGGGGACAGGGCCCTACGAGCAGTACTTC.